What follows are 8 T cell receptor beta chains derived from one specimen sequenced in a study of T cell clones after liver transplantation. Using immunoSEQ multiplex PCR, the repertoire was profiled, and TCRdb retains in-frame clones only, with some absent. The sample lists tens of thousands of clones, about two thirds occurring once. The sequenced sample was CD4+ T cells from blood, obtained before liver transplant. Every receptor here comes from a human donor who received a liver transplant.

This clone has a single count. The genes are TRBV19 and TRBJ2-2; TRBD1 agrees at 8 bases. In germline, CDR1 is LNHDA, CDR2 SQIVND (reference sequence). The CDR3 loop spans 15 amino acids. Trimming removed 7 bases from V and 7 bases from J; junction bases left unmatched: 11. The CDR3 protein is CASTRTGTGGGELFF. The CDR3 nucleotides read TGTGCCAGTACCCGGACAGGGACAGGAGGCGGGGAGCTGTTTTTT.

This clone was detected only a few times. The chain recombines TRBV9 with TRBJ1-2; 11 nucleotides align to TRBD1. The germline V gene encodes CDR1 SGDLS and CDR2 YYNGEE. J was trimmed by 7 bases and V by 4 bases; bases with no gene match: 9. This CDR3 has 15 residues. CDR3 loop: CASSFRTGGAGGYTF. In DNA form, the CDR3 reads TGTGCCAGCAGCTTTAGGACAGGGGGCGCGGGTGGCTACACCTTC.

The chain has TRBV18 and TRBJ2-7; D might be TRBD1 (5 bases). V gave up 5 bases and J gave up 3 bases, with 8 bases separating them. Germline-derived CDR1 and CDR2 are KGHSH and LQKENI. This CDR3 is built from 12 residues. The DNA of the CDR3 is TGTGCCAGCTCATCGACAGTCTACGAGCAGTACTTC. Translated, it gives CASSSTVYEQYF. Full variable domain (outside the CDR3, taken from reference TRBV18 and TRBJ2-7): NAGVMQNPRHLVRRRGQEARLRCSPMKGHSHVYWYRQLPEEGLKFMVYLQKENIIDESGMPKERFSAEFPKEGPSILRIQQVVRGDSAAYFCASSSTVYEQYFGPGTRLTVT.

The V call is TRBV6-6, the J call TRBJ1-1, with a tentative D call TRBD1 (6 bases). Germline V gives CDR1 MNHNY, CDR2 SVGAGI (reference sequence). The CDR3 loop spans 15 amino acids. V lost 0 bases, J lost 1 base, and 9 bases lay in between. The CDR3 here is CASSYSRGGNTEAFF. CDR3 coding DNA: TGTGCCAGCAGTTACTCAAGGGGGGGGAACACTGAAGCTTTCTTT.

The rearrangement joins TRBV6-5 to TRBJ2-7; tentatively, D is TRBD1 (5 bases). Germline V gene lookup returns CDR1 MNHEY and CDR2 SVGAGI. The V and J ends lost 3 bases and 5 bases respectively, with 11 bases between them. CDR3 length equals 13 residues. CDR3: CASSYLTGDEQYF. CDR3 nucleotide sequence: TGTGCCAGCAGTTATCTCACAGGAGACGAGCAGTACTTC.

This clone appeared a single time. V gene TRBV18 combines with J gene TRBJ2-3; no clear D gene. CDR1 KGHSH and CDR2 LQKENI come from the germline V gene. The V and J ends lost 4 bases and 0 bases respectively, with 8 bases between them. The CDR3 length is 14 residues. The CDR3 DNA is TGTGCCAGCTCACTTCCGACTAGCACAGATACGCAGTATTTT. Translated, it gives CASSLPTSTDTQYF.

The chain combines TRBV21-1 with TRBJ1-5; the D segment call TRBD1 is taken from the table without a DNA check. TRBV21-1 is a pseudogene. The CDR3 sequence is 19 residues long. The CDR3 nucleotides are TGTGCCAGCAGCAAAGGGCGGGACAGACCCTTTTATAGCAATCAGCCCCAGCATTTT. Amino acids: CASSKGRDRPFYSNQPQHF.

The V and J genes are TRBV6-6 and TRBJ2-2, with TRBD2 identical over 11 bases. Germline trimming cut 10 bases from V and 1 base from J; bases unmatched to any gene: 5. Germline loops: CDR1 MNHNY, CDR2 SVGAGI (reference sequence). The CDR3 runs 15 residues. The CDR3 DNA follows: TGTGCCACTACTGGACTAGCGGGGAACACCGGGGAGCTGTTTTTT. This translates into CATTGLAGNTGELFF.